Listed below are T cell receptor beta chains from one sample, sequenced in a study of T cells in Graves' hyperthyroidism and ophthalmopathy. TCRdb fed the multiplex PCR reads into MiXCR, producing one record per CDR3 protein. The sample records a few hundred thousand distinct CDR3 sequences, 15% to 19% being singletons. The sequenced sample was blood. Receptors originate from a woman in her twenties or thirties with Graves' hyperthyroidism. Each CDR3 is given with its conserved first and last residue. A D gene is named only where the DNA matches it firmly. Clone size is given for some rows only: seen once, a few or many times, or a class if the clone is expanded.

d_call: NA
clone_size: few
v_call: TRBV18
j_call: TRBJ2-7
cdr3_aa: CASSPSVVEQYF
cdr3_nt: TGTGCCAGCTCACCGTCCGTCGTCGAGCAGTACTTC

d_call: NA
clone_size: many
v_call: TRBV12-5
j_call: TRBJ2-5
cdr3_aa: CASGSSGETQYF
cdr3_nt: TGTGCTAGTGGGAGTTCCGGGGAGACCCAGTACTTC

d_call: TRBD2
clone_size: NA
v_call: TRBV5-1
j_call: TRBJ2-3
cdr3_aa: CASSWIARLAGGTDTQYF
cdr3_nt: TGCGCCAGCAGCTGGATTGCGAGACTAGCGGGAGGTACAGATACGCAGTATTTT

d_call: NA
clone_size: NA
v_call: TRBV4-1
j_call: TRBJ1-5
cdr3_aa: CASSQVVVQPQHF
cdr3_nt: TGCGCCAGCAGCCAAGTGGTTGTCCAGCCCCAGCATTTT

d_call: NA
clone_size: few
v_call: TRBV25-1
j_call: TRBJ1-1
cdr3_aa: CASSLMGGTEAFF
cdr3_nt: TGTGCCAGCAGTCTTATGGGGGGAACTGAAGCTTTCTTT

d_call: TRBD2
clone_size: few
v_call: TRBV24-1
j_call: TRBJ2-1
cdr3_aa: CATSDPLAGGSYNEQFF
cdr3_nt: TGTGCCACCAGTGATCCTCTAGCGGGAGGTTCCTACAATGAGCAGTTCTTC

d_call: TRBD2
clone_size: many
v_call: TRBV5-1
j_call: TRBJ2-7
cdr3_aa: CASSRGGAQSYEQYF
cdr3_nt: TGCGCCAGCAGCCGCGGGGGGGCGCAGTCCTACGAGCAGTACTTC

d_call: TRBD1
clone_size: many
v_call: TRBV11-2
j_call: TRBJ2-7
cdr3_aa: CASSPLGTGSYEQYF
cdr3_nt: TGTGCCAGCAGCCCGTTGGGGACAGGGTCCTACGAGCAGTACTTC

d_call: TRBD2
clone_size: many
v_call: TRBV7-2
j_call: TRBJ2-3
cdr3_aa: CASSLAPTGLISTDTQYF
cdr3_nt: TGTGCCAGCAGCTTAGCGCCGACGGGACTAATTAGCACAGATACGCAGTATTTT

d_call: TRBD2
clone_size: many
v_call: TRBV2
j_call: TRBJ2-1
cdr3_aa: CASSGPSGSEQFF
cdr3_nt: TGTGCCAGCAGTGGTCCTAGCGGGAGCGAGCAGTTCTTC

d_call: TRBD1
clone_size: many
v_call: TRBV12-5
j_call: TRBJ2-1
cdr3_aa: CASGLERQGTGEQFF
cdr3_nt: TGTGCTAGTGGTTTGGAAAGACAGGGAACCGGTGAGCAGTTCTTC

d_call: NA
clone_size: many
v_call: TRBV6-5
j_call: TRBJ2-5
cdr3_aa: CASSYRVGGDQETQYF
cdr3_nt: TGTGCCAGCAGTTACCGTGTGGGCGGGGACCAAGAGACCCAGTACTTC

d_call: NA
clone_size: many
v_call: TRBV27
j_call: TRBJ2-7
cdr3_aa: CASRWGYEQYF
cdr3_nt: TGTGCCAGCCGATGGGGGTACGAGCAGTACTTC

d_call: TRBD2
clone_size: NA
v_call: TRBV10-3
j_call: TRBJ2-1
cdr3_aa: CAISDRLAGAHEQFF
cdr3_nt: TGTGCCATCTCCGATAGACTAGCGGGAGCCCATGAGCAGTTCTTC

d_call: NA
clone_size: many
v_call: TRBV5-1
j_call: TRBJ1-1
cdr3_aa: CASSLGTANTEAFF
cdr3_nt: TGCGCCAGCAGCTTGGGGACGGCGAACACTGAAGCTTTCTTT

d_call: TRBD1
clone_size: many
v_call: TRBV29-1
j_call: TRBJ2-3
cdr3_aa: CSVEPQGVGRTDTQYF
cdr3_nt: TGCAGCGTTGAACCGCAGGGGGTTGGGCGCACAGATACGCAGTATTTT

d_call: TRBD1
clone_size: many
v_call: TRBV10-3
j_call: TRBJ1-4
cdr3_aa: CAISAGQGLGLEKLFF
cdr3_nt: TGTGCCATCAGTGCCGGACAGGGCCTCGGTCTAGAAAAACTGTTTTTT

d_call: NA
clone_size: many
v_call: TRBV30
j_call: TRBJ2-7
cdr3_aa: CAWSRGEGHEQYF
cdr3_nt: TGTGCCTGGAGTAGAGGCGAGGGGCACGAGCAGTACTTC

d_call: TRBD2
clone_size: NA
v_call: TRBV20-1
j_call: TRBJ2-1
cdr3_aa: CSAGAPGLAGDNEQFF
cdr3_nt: TGCAGTGCTGGGGCTCCGGGACTAGCGGGGGACAATGAGCAGTTCTTC

d_call: NA
clone_size: NA
v_call: TRBV6-5
j_call: TRBJ2-6
cdr3_aa: CASSYPAAGSGANVLTF
cdr3_nt: TGTGCCAGCAGTTACCCGGCGGCCGGGAGTGGGGCCAACGTCCTGACTTTC

d_call: NA
clone_size: many
v_call: TRBV7-3
j_call: TRBJ2-3
cdr3_aa: CASSQDGASGTQYF
cdr3_nt: TGTGCCAGCAGCCAGGATGGGGCCTCCGGTACGCAGTATTTT

d_call: NA
clone_size: many
v_call: TRBV29-1
j_call: TRBJ2-7
cdr3_aa: CSVGEPRVEQYF
cdr3_nt: TGCAGCGTGGGGGAGCCCAGAGTCGAGCAGTACTTC

d_call: TRBD1
clone_size: NA
v_call: TRBV4-2
j_call: TRBJ1-5
cdr3_aa: CASSQDSGGSNQPQHF
cdr3_nt: TGTGCCAGCAGCCAAGATTCAGGGGGCAGCAATCAGCCCCAGCATTTT

d_call: TRBD2
clone_size: few
v_call: TRBV5-1
j_call: TRBJ2-4
cdr3_aa: CASSSQGGRGDIQYF
cdr3_nt: TGCGCCAGCAGCTCTCAAGGGGGGCGGGGGGACATTCAGTACTTC

d_call: NA
clone_size: few
v_call: TRBV11-1
j_call: TRBJ2-7
cdr3_aa: CASSLGYILFHYEQYF
cdr3_nt: TGTGCCAGCAGCTTGGGTTACATTCTTTTCCACTACGAGCAGTACTTC

d_call: TRBD2
clone_size: NA
v_call: TRBV12-3/TRBV12-4
j_call: TRBJ2-2
cdr3_aa: CASSARTSGTGELFF
cdr3_nt: TGTGCCAGCAGCGCCCGGACTAGCGGGACCGGGGAGCTGTTTTTT

d_call: NA
clone_size: many
v_call: TRBV7-2
j_call: TRBJ2-3
cdr3_aa: CASTRGGRGEGTDTQYF
cdr3_nt: TGTGCCAGCACCCGCGGCGGGCGCGGAGAAGGCACAGATACGCAGTATTTT

d_call: TRBD1
clone_size: NA
v_call: TRBV28
j_call: TRBJ2-5
cdr3_aa: CASRSTDRLGKTQYF
cdr3_nt: TGTGCCAGCAGATCCACGGACAGGTTGGGGAAGACCCAGTACTTC

d_call: NA
clone_size: many
v_call: TRBV27
j_call: TRBJ2-2
cdr3_aa: CASSLSFPIGELFF
cdr3_nt: TGTGCCAGCAGTTTATCGTTTCCGATCGGGGAGCTGTTTTTT

d_call: NA
clone_size: many
v_call: TRBV29-1
j_call: TRBJ2-7
cdr3_aa: CSVEGPGSVGEQYF
cdr3_nt: TGCAGCGTTGAAGGTCCGGGATCTGTGGGCGAGCAGTACTTC

d_call: TRBD1
clone_size: many
v_call: TRBV11-2
j_call: TRBJ2-1
cdr3_aa: CASREGQGYNEQFF
cdr3_nt: TGTGCCAGCAGGGAAGGACAGGGATACAATGAGCAGTTCTTC

d_call: NA
clone_size: NA
v_call: TRBV5-1
j_call: TRBJ2-5
cdr3_aa: CASSLEGGRETQYF
cdr3_nt: TGCGCCAGCAGCTTGGAAGGGGGAAGAGAGACCCAGTACTTC

d_call: TRBD2
clone_size: NA
v_call: TRBV27
j_call: TRBJ2-7
cdr3_aa: CASSPRTSGIEQYF
cdr3_nt: TGTGCCAGCAGTCCGCGGACTAGCGGGATCGAGCAGTACTTC

d_call: NA
clone_size: many
v_call: TRBV6-2/TRBV6-3
j_call: TRBJ2-3
cdr3_aa: CASSETVTSTDTQYF
cdr3_nt: TGTGCCAGCAGTGAGACAGTAACTAGCACAGATACGCAGTATTTT

d_call: NA
clone_size: many
v_call: TRBV24-1
j_call: TRBJ1-5
cdr3_aa: CATSDKGVQPQHF
cdr3_nt: TGTGCCACCAGTGACAAAGGGGTTCAGCCCCAGCATTTT